This T cell receptor beta chain was obtained from a study of control samples from healthy donors and cancer patients. Profiling relied on immunoSEQ multiplex PCR, and the TCRdb table lists in-frame clones only, not all of them. Among roughly 150,000 clones listed, over 85% were seen once. CDR1 LGHDT and CDR2 YNNKEL come from the germline V gene (reference sequence). The CDR3 contains 16 residues. Trimming took 1 base from V and 1 from J, leaving 10 bases between them. Sequencing input: blood. The sequence was obtained from a man aged 50 to 60 in good health. The chain carries TRBV3-1 (or the pseudogene TRBV3-2) and TRBJ2-2; D perhaps matches TRBD2 (6 bases). The CDR3 reads CASSQGVGGNTGELFF. Written as DNA, the CDR3 is TGTGCCAGCAGCCAAGGGGTCGGGGGGAACACCGGGGAGCTGTTTTTT.